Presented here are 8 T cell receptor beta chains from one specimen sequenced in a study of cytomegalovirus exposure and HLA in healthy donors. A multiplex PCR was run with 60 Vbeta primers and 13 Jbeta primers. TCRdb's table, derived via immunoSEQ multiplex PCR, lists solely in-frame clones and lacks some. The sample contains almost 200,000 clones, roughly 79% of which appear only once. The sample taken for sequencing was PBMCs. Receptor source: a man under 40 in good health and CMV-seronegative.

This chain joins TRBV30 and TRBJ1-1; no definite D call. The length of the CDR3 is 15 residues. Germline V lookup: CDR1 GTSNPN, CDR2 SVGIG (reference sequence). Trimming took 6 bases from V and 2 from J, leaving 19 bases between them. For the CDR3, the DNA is TGTGCCTGCACCGGTGGGATGGGAGTCAACACTGAAGCTTTCTTT. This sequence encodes CACTGGMGVNTEAFF.

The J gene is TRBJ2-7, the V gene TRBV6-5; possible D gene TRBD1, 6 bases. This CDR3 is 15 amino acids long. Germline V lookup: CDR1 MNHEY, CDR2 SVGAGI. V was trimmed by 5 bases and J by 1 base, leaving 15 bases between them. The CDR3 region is CASSPRTTGSYEQYF. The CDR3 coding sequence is TGTGCCAGCAGTCCGCGAACGACAGGTTCCTACGAGCAGTACTTC.

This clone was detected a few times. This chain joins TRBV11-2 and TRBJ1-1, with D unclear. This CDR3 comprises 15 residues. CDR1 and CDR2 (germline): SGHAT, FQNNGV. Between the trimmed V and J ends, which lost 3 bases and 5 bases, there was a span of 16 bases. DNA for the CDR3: TGTGCCAGCAGCTTCGGGGAATTAGCTGTGACTGAAGCTTTCTTT. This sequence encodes CASSFGELAVTEAFF.

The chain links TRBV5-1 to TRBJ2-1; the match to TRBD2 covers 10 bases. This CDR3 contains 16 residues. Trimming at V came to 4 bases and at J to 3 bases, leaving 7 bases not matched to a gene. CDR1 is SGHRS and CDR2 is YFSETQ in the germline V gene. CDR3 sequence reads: CASSPLSSGSYNEQFF. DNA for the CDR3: TGCGCCAGCAGCCCCCTTTCTAGCGGGAGCTACAATGAGCAGTTCTTC.

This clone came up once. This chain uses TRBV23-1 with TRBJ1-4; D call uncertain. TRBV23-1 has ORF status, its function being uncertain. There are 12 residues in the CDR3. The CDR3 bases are TGCGTCCAACTCCGGTCGAATGAAAAACTGTTTTTT. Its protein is CVQLRSNEKLFF.

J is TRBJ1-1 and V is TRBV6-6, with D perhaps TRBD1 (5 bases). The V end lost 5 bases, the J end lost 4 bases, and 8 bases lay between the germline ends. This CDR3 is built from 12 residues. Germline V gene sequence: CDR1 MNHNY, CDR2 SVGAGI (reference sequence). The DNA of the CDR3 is TGTGCCAGCAGTGCGACAGTCACTGAAGCTTTCTTT. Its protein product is CASSATVTEAFF.

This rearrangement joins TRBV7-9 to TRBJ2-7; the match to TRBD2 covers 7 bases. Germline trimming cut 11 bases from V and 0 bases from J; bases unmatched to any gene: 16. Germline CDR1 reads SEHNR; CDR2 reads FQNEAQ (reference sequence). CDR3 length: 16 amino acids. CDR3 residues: CAYNGGGTPDSYEQYF. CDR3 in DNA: TGTGCCTACAATGGGGGGGGAACCCCTGACTCCTACGAGCAGTACTTC.

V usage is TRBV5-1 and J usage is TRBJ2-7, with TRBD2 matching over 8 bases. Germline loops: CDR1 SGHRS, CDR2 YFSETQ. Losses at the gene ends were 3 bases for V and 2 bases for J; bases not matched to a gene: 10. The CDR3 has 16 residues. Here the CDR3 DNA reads TGCGCCAGCAGCTCGGGGGGGCGGGAGAAAGCCTACGAGCAGTACTTC. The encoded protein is CASSSGGREKAYEQYF.